This T cell receptor (beta chain) originates from a study of blood T cells in healthy people across ages. General study results and limits: Measured against age, TCR beta diversity per million T cells decreased in a roughly linear manner. Diversity was higher, and naive CD4+ cells more numerous, in long-lived donors than in aged donors.

Primed by a sample-barcoded 5' primer and a J-beta primer mix, a second PCR proceeded for about 6 to 11 cycles. Via MiXCR, TCRdb re-called the 5' RACE reads, giving one row per CDR3 protein. The sample has about 1.8 million distinct CDR3 sequences; approximately 50% are singletons. V was clipped by 1 base and J by 5 bases, with 14 bases between them. In germline, CDR1 is SGHTA, CDR2 FQGNSA. The CDR3 loop spans 15 amino acids. This clonotype was observed many times. The target antigen is unknown. The chain uses TRBV7-2 and TRBJ2-5, with D possibly TRBD1 on 5 matching bases. Sequenced sample: blood. This receptor was taken from a woman between 40 and 55 years old in good health. CDR3 nucleotides: TGTGCCAGCAGCTTAGGTGCAGGGTCGAGGGAGACCCAGTACTTC. Residues: CASSLGAGSRETQYF.